What follows are 14 T cell receptor beta chains derived from one specimen sequenced in a study of cytomegalovirus exposure and HLA in healthy donors. PCR used 60 Vbeta primers and 13 Jbeta primers. Using immunoSEQ multiplex PCR, the repertoire was profiled, and TCRdb retains in-frame clones only, with some absent. The data contain 200,000 to 250,000 clones, approximately 81% of them singletons. Sequenced input: PBMCs. These receptors came from a human donor in good health.

This rearrangement joins TRBV7-2 to TRBJ2-5, with TRBD2 matching 7 bases. The CDR3 spans 17 residues. V lost 0 bases and J lost 0; bases outside the gene matches: 7. The germline gives CDR1 SGHTA, CDR2 FQGNSA. CDR3 residues: CASSLAALADNQETQYF. CDR3 nucleotide sequence: TGTGCCAGCAGCTTAGCTGCCCTAGCGGACAACCAAGAGACCCAGTACTTC.

The CDR3 bases are TGTGCCAGCAGTTTGGCCCTGCAGGGCTCCTACGAGCAGTACTTC. Protein: CASSLALQGSYEQYF. The chain has TRBV28 and TRBJ2-7; a possible D gene is TRBD1 (5 bases). The germline V gene encodes CDR1 MDHEN and CDR2 SYDVKM. V was cut by 3 bases and J by 0 bases, with 12 bases left in between. The CDR3 extends over 15 amino acids.

This clone has just a few counts. The chain couples TRBV13 to TRBJ2-6; TRBD2 agrees at 14 bases. This CDR3 comprises 21 residues. Germline CDR1 reads PRHDT; CDR2 reads FYEKMQ (reference sequence). V shed 5 bases and J 2 bases; nucleotides not matched to a gene: 14. Here the CDR3 reads CASSPILLGLAGVPGANVLTF. The CDR3 DNA follows: TGTGCCAGCAGCCCCATCCTCCTGGGACTAGCGGGAGTGCCTGGGGCCAACGTCCTGACTTTC.

This sequence joins TRBV5-4 and TRBJ2-3, with D tentatively TRBD2 (5 bases). V lost 4 bases to trimming and J lost 1 base, with 10 bases between them. Germline assignment: CDR1 SGHNT and CDR2 YYREEE (reference sequence). This CDR3 is 14 amino acids long. Written as DNA, the CDR3 is TGTGCCAGCAGCGCGGGTGAGCGCACAGATACGCAGTATTTT. It is translated as CASSAGERTDTQYF. The full variable domain, rest sourced from reference TRBV5-4 and TRBJ2-3, is ETGVTQSPTHLIKTRGQQVTLRCSSQSGHNTVSWYQQALGQGPQFIFQYYREEENGRGNFPPRFSGLQFPNYSSELNVNALELDDSALYLCASSAGERTDTQYFGPGTRLTVL.

The chain is built from TRBV18 and TRBJ2-5; possible D gene TRBD2, 5 bases. V was pared by 2 bases and J by 5 bases, with 15 bases between. CDR3 length equals 15 residues. Germline CDR1 reads KGHSH; CDR2 reads LQKENI. The CDR3 DNA follows: TGTGCCAGCTCACCAGAGAGGACTCACAGCGAGACCCAGTACTTC. Translated, it gives CASSPERTHSETQYF.

This clone was recorded once. The rearrangement joins TRBV11-1 to TRBJ1-2; 9 bases are a match to TRBD1. Trimming removed 5 bases from V and 5 bases from J; junction bases left unmatched: 3. This CDR3 has 13 amino acids. CDR1 is SGHAT and CDR2 is FQDESV in the germline V gene (reference sequence). CDR3 sequence reads: CASSLDRGYGYTF. For the CDR3, the DNA is TGTGCCAGCAGCCTGGACAGGGGATATGGCTACACCTTC.

The V gene is TRBV5-1, the J gene TRBJ2-7, with 8 bases lining up with TRBD1. Germline lookup yields CDR1 SGHRS and CDR2 YFSETQ. The CDR3 contains 17 residues. J gave up 2 bases and V 0 bases, and 10 bases lay outside the gene matches. The CDR3 sequence: CASSLGGLSDRAYEQYF. CDR3 bases: TGCGCCAGCAGCTTGGGGGGTCTGTCGGACAGGGCCTACGAGCAGTACTTC. Full variable domain (missing parts from reference TRBV5-1 and TRBJ2-7): KAGVTQTPRYLIKTRGQQVTLSCSPISGHRSVSWYQQTPGQGLQFLFEYFSETQRNKGNFPGRFSGRQFSNSRSEMNVSTLELGDSALYLCASSLGGLSDRAYEQYFGPGTRLTVT.

To note about this clone: No DNA is shown, since the ends of the CDR3 on it are uncertain; the CDR3 is the one TCRdb lists. J is TRBJ2-2 and V is TRBV27; TRBD2, the table's D call, was not compared with the DNA. The CDR3 adds up to 15 amino acids, both ends counted. CDR1 and CDR2 (germline): MNHEY, SMNVEV (reference sequence). This CDR3 reads CASSSSVSLTGELFF.

The rearrangement uses TRBV6-1 and TRBJ2-5, with TRBD2 matching 11 bases. Unmatched junction bases numbered 2, after V lost 1 base and J lost 7 bases. The CDR3 has 14 amino acids. Looked up from germline, CDR1 is MNHNS and CDR2 is SASEGT. The CDR3 nucleotides are TGTGCCAGCAGTGAAGGACTAGCGGGGTCGACCCAGTACTTC. Its protein is CASSEGLAGSTQYF.

The chain joins TRBV29-1 to TRBJ2-1; 7 bases are shared with TRBD2. Per the germline V gene, CDR1 is SQVTM and CDR2 is ANQGSEA. Losses at the gene ends were 6 bases for V and 8 bases for J; bases not matched to a gene: 13. The CDR3 is 14 residues long. This CDR3 is CSVGTSALPHEQFF. The CDR3 DNA reads as TGCAGCGTGGGTACTAGCGCTCTACCCCATGAGCAGTTCTTC.

The genes are TRBV7-9 and TRBJ1-5; TRBD1 matches 8 bases. CDR1 and CDR2 (germline): SEHNR, FQNEAQ (reference sequence). After removal of 5 bases from V and 4 bases from J, the junction contained 10 bases not matched to a gene. CDR3 length equals 16 residues. For the CDR3, the DNA is TGTGCCAGCAGCCCCGGACAGGGTAGACCAAATCAGCCCCAGCATTTT. As protein: CASSPGQGRPNQPQHF.

The rearrangement links TRBV7-2 to TRBJ2-5; D may be TRBD2 (5 bases). The CDR3 contains 16 residues. V shed 6 bases and J shed 2 bases, with 19 bases lying between them. The germline V gene has CDR1 SGHTA and CDR2 FQGNSA. As DNA, the CDR3 is TGTGCCAGCAGTCGAGAGGTCCTAGGAGGTCAAGAGACCCAGTACTTC. This gives the protein CASSREVLGGQETQYF.

This chain links TRBV19 with TRBJ2-7; maybe TRBD2 (6 bases). CDR1 and CDR2 (germline): LNHDA, SQIVND (reference sequence). This CDR3 is 16 amino acids long. Trimming left V 5 bases short and J 2 bases short, with 19 bases between. CDR3 nucleotides: TGTGCCAGTAGTCCGGGGTGGGACTTCACCCCCTACGAGCAGTACTTC. Translating it yields CASSPGWDFTPYEQYF.

In this sample, this clone turned up a few times. The chain has TRBV5-6 and TRBJ2-5; perhaps TRBD2 as D (6 bases). There are 14 residues in the CDR3. The V end lost 4 bases, the J end lost 1 base, and 11 bases lay between the germline ends. Germline CDR1 reads SGHDT; CDR2 reads YYEEEE. DNA of the CDR3: TGTGCCAGCAGCCAGAGGGGACTCCAAGAGACCCAGTACTTC. This gives the protein CASSQRGLQETQYF. Full variable domain (outside the CDR3, taken from reference TRBV5-6 and TRBJ2-5): DAGVTQSPTHLIKTRGQQVTLRCSPKSGHDTVSWYQQALGQGPQFIFQYYEEEERQRGNFPDRFSGHQFPNYSSELNVNALLLGDSALYLCASSQRGLQETQYFGPGTRLLVL.